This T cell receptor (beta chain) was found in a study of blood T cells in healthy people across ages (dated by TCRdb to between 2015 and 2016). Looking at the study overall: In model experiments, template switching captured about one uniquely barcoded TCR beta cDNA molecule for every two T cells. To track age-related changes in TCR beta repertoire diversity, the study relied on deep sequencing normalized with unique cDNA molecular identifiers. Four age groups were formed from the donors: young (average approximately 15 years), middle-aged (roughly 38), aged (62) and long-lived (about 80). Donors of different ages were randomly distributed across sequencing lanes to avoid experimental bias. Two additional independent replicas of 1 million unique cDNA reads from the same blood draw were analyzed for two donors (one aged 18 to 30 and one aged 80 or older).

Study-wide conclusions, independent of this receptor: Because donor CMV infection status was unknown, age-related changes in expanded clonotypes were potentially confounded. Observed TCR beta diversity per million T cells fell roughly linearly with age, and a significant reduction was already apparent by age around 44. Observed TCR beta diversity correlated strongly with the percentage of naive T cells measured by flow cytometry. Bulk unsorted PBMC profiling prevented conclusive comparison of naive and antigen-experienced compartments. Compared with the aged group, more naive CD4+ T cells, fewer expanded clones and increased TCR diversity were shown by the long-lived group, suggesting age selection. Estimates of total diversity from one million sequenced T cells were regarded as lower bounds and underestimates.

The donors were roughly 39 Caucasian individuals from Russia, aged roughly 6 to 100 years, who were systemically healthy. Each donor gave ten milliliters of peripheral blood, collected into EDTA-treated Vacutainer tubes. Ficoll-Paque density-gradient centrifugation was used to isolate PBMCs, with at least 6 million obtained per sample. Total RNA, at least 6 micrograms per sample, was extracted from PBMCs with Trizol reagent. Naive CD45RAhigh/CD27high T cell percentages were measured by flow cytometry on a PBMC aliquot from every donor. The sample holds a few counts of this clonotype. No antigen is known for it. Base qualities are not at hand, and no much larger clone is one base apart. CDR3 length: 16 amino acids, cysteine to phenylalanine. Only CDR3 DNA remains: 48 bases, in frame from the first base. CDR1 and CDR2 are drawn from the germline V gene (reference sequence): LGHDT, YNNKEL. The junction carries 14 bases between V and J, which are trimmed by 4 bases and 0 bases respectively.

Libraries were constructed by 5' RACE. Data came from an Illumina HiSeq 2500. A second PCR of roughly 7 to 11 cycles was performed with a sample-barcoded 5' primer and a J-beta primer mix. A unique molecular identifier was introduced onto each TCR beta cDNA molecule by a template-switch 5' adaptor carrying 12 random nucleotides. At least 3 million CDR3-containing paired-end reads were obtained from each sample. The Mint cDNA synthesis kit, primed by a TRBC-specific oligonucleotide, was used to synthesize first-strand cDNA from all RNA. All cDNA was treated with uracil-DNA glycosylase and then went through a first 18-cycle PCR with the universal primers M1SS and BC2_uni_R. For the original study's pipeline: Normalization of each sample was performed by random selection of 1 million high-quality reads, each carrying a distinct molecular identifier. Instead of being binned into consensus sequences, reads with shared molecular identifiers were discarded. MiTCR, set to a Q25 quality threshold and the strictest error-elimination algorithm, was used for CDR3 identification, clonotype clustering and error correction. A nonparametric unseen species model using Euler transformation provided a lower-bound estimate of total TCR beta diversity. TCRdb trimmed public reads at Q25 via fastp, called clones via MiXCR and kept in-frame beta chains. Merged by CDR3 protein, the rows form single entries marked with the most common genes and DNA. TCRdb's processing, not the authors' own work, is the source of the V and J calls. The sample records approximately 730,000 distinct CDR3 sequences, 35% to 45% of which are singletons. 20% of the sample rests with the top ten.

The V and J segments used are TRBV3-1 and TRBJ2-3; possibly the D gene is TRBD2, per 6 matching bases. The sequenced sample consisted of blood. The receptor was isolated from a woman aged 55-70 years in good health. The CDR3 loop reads CASSRGIGTSTDTQYF. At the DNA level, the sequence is TGTGCCAGCAGCCGTGGGATAGGGACTAGCACAGATACGCAGTATTTT.